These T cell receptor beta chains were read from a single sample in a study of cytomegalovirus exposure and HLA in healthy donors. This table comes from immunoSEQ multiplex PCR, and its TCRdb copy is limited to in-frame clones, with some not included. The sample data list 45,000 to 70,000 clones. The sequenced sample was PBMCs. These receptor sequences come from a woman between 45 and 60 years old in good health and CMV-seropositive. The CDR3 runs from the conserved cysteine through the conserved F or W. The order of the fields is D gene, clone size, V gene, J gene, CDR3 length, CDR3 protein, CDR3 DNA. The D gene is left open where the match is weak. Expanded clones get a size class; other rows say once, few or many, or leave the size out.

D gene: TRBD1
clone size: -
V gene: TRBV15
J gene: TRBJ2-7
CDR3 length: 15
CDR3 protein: CATSRDRDSSYEQYF
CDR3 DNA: TGTGCCACCAGCAGAGATAGGGACAGTTCCTACGAGCAGTACTTC

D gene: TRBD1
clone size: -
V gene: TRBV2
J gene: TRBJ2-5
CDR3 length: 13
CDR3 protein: CALKPDRMETQYF
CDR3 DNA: TGTGCTCTTAAGCCGGACAGGATGGAGACCCAGTACTTC

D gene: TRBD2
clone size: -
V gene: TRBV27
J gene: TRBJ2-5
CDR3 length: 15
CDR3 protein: CASMRGGSYGETQYF
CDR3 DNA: TGTGCCAGCATGAGGGGCGGGAGTTATGGAGAGACCCAGTACTTC

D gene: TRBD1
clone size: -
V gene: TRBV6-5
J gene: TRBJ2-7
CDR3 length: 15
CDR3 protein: CASRNRDRQIYEQYF
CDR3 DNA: TGTGCCAGCAGGAACCGGGACAGACAAATCTACGAGCAGTACTTC

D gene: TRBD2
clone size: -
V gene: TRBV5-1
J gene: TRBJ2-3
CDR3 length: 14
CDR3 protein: CASSYGRAADTQYF
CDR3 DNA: TGCGCCAGCAGCTACGGGAGGGCTGCAGATACGCAGTATTTT

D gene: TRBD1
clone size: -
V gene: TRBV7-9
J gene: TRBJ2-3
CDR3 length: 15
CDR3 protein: CASSPHRGYTDTQYF
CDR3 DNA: TGTGCCAGCAGCCCGCACAGGGGCTACACAGATACGCAGTATTTT

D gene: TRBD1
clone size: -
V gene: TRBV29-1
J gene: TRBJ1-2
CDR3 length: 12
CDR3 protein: CSVSGTGVGYTF
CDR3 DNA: TGCAGCGTTTCCGGGACAGGGGTTGGCTACACCTTC

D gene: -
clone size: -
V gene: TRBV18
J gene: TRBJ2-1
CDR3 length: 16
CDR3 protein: CASSPETLSSYNEQFF
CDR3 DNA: TGTGCCAGCTCACCCGAGACTTTAAGCTCCTACAATGAGCAGTTCTTC

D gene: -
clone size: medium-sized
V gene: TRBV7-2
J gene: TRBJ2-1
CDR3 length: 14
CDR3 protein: CASSLRIRYNEQFF
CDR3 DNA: TGTGCCAGCAGCTTACGTATACGGTACAATGAGCAGTTCTTC

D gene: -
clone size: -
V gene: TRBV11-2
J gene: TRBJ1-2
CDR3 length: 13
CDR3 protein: CASSFQGGGGYTF
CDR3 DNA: TGTGCCAGCAGTTTCCAGGGAGGTGGGGGCTACACCTTC

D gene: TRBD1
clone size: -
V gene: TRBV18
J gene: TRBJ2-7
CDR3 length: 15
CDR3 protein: CASSPRQGTTYEQYF
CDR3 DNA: TGTGCCAGCTCACCACGACAGGGAACGACCTACGAGCAGTACTTC

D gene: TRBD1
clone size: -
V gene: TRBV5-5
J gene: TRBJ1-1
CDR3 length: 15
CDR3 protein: CASSWWTGENTEAFF
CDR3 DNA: TGTGCCAGCAGCTGGTGGACAGGGGAGAACACTGAAGCTTTCTTT

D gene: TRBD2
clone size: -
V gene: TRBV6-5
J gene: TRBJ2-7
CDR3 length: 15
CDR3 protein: CASSSASGGASRSYF
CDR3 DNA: TGTGCCAGCAGCAGCGCTAGCGGGGGGGCAAGTCGGAGCTACTTC

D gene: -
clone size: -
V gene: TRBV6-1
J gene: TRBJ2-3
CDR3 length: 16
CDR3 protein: CASSERKRFSTDTQYF
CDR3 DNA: TGTGCCAGCAGTGAAAGGAAGCGGTTTAGCACAGATACGCAGTATTTT

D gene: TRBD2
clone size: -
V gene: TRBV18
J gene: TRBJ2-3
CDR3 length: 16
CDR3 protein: CASSPARGVYTDTQYF
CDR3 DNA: TGTGCCAGCTCACCGGCCCGGGGGGTTTACACAGATACGCAGTATTTT

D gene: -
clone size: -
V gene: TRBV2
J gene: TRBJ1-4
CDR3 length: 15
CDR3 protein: CASRADRGTNEKLFF
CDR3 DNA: TGTGCCAGCAGGGCCGACAGAGGAACTAATGAAAAACTGTTTTTT

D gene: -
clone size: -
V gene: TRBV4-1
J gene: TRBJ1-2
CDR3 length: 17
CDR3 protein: CASSPSRSGHPVYGYTF
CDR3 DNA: TGCGCCAGCAGCCCTTCGAGATCGGGACACCCTGTCTATGGCTACACCTTC

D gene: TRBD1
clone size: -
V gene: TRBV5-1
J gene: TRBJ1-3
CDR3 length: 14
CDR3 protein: CASSSDRGSNTIYF
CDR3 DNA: TGCGCCAGCAGTTCCGACAGGGGTAGTAACACCATATATTTT

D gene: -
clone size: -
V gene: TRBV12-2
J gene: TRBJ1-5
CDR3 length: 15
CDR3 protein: CASRQGREEYQPQHF
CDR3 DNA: TGTGCAAGTCGGCAAGGCAGGGAAGAATATCAGCCCCAGCATTTT

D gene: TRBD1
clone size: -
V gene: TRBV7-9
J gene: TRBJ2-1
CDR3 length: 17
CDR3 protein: CAVPAAPGTGARNEQFF
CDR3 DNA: TGTGCTGTGCCAGCGGCCCCCGGGACAGGGGCTCGGAATGAGCAGTTCTTC

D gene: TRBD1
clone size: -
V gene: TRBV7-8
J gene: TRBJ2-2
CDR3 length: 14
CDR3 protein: CASTPDRGAGELFF
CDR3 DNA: TGTGCCAGCACCCCCGACAGGGGAGCCGGGGAGCTGTTTTTT

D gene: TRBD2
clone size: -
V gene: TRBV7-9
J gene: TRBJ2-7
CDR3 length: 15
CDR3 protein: CASSYGASGSYEQYF
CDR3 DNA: TGTGCCAGCAGCTACGGGGCTAGCGGGTCCTACGAGCAGTACTTC

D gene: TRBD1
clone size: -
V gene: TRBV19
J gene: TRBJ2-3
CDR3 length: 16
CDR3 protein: CASSIDEGQVTDTQYF
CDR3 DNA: TGTGCCAGTAGTATCGATGAGGGACAGGTTACAGATACGCAGTATTTT

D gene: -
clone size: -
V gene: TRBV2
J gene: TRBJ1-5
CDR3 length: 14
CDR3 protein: CASTRDEVNQPQHF
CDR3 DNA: TGTGCCAGCACGCGGGACGAAGTCAATCAGCCCCAGCATTTT

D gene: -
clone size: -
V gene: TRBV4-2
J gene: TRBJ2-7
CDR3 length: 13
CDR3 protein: CASSQEGAGEQYF
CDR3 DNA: TGTGCCAGCAGCCAAGAAGGAGCGGGCGAGCAGTACTTC

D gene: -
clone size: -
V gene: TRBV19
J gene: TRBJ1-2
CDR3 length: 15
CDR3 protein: CASSIGEGATNGYTF
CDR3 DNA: TGTGCCAGTAGTATAGGCGAAGGAGCGACCAATGGCTACACCTTC

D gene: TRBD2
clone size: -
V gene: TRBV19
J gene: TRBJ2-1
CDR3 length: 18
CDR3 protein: CASRVALAGISSYNEQFF
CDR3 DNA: TGTGCCAGTAGGGTCGCCCTAGCGGGGATTAGCTCCTACAATGAGCAGTTCTTC

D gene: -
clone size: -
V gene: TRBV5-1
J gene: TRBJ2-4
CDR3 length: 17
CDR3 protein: CASSLYVGDFAKNIQYF
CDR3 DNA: TGCGCCAGCAGCTTGTACGTGGGAGACTTCGCCAAAAACATTCAGTACTTC

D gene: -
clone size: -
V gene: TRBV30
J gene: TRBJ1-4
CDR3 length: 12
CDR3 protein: CAWRRANEKLFF
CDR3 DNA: TGTGCCTGGAGACGAGCTAATGAAAAACTGTTTTTT

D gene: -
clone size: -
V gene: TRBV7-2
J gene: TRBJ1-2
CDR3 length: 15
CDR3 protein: CASSLGAPTNYGYTF
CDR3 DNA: TGTGCCAGCAGTTTAGGGGCGCCTACTAACTATGGCTACACCTTC

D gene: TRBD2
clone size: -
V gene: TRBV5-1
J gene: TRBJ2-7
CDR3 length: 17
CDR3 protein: CASSPTSGRPLSYEQYF
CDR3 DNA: TGCGCCAGCAGCCCGACTAGCGGGAGGCCTCTCTCCTACGAGCAGTACTTC

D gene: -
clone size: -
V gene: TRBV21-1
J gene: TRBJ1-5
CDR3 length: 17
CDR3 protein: CASNWDRSMVGNQPQHF
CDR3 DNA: TGTGCCAGCAACTGGGACAGAAGTATGGTAGGGAATCAGCCCCAGCATTTT

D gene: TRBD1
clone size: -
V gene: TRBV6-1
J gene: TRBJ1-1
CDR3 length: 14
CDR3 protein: CASRSTGGDTEAFF
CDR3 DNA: TGTGCCAGCAGAAGTACAGGGGGGGACACTGAAGCTTTCTTT

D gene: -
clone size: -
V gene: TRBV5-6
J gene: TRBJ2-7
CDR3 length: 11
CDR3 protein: CASSVSDEQYF
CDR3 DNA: TGTGCCAGCAGCGTTAGCGACGAGCAGTACTTC

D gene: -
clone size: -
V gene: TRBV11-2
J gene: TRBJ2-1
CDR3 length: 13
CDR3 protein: CASTQVPYNEQFF
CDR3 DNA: TGTGCCAGCACCCAGGTTCCATACAATGAGCAGTTCTTC

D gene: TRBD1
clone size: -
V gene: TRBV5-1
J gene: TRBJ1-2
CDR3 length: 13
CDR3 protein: CASSFRQGDGYTF
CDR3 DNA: TGCGCCAGCAGCTTTCGACAGGGAGATGGCTACACCTTC

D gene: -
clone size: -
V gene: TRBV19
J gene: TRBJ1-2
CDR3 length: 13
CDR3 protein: CASSGQVNYGYTF
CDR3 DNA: TGTGCCAGTAGTGGGCAGGTTAACTATGGCTACACCTTC

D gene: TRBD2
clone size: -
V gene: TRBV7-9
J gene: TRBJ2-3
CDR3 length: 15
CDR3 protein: CASSLWRGGTYTQYF
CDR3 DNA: TGTGCCAGCAGCTTATGGCGGGGGGGCACATATACGCAGTATTTT

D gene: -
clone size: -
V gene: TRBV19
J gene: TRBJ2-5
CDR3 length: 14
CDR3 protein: CASSISHRQETQYF
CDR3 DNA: TGTGCCAGTAGTATAAGTCACAGACAAGAGACCCAGTACTTC

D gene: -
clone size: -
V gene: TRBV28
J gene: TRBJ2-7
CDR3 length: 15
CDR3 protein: CASSLGQGFSYEQYF
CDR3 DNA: TGTGCCAGCAGTTTAGGGCAGGGGTTCTCCTACGAGCAGTACTTC

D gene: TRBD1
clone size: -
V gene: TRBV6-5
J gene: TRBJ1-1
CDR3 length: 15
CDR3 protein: CASTHGTGGGTEAFF
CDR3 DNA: TGTGCCAGCACCCATGGGACAGGGGGCGGCACTGAAGCTTTCTTT